Following are 14 T cell receptor beta chains from one sample sequenced in a study of vaccination and CD4 T cells after COVID-19. These receptors are not linked to any known antigen. Treatment in this sample: approximately nine-day PBMC culture with coronavirus spike peptide pools or control peptides (ViraFEST assay). Sequenced with the Oncomine TCR Beta short-read assay was DNA taken from cultured CD4+ T cells. TCRdb processed the PCR reads anew with MiXCR; each CDR3 protein has one entry. The table shows more than 15,000 distinct CDR3 sequences, with 67% occurring only once. Material: CD4+ T cells from blood, cultured in vitro. The receptor source for this set is a human donor who had recovered from COVID-19.

This sequence joins TRBV7-9 and TRBJ2-5; 12 nucleotides align to TRBD2. Germline V gene data show CDR1 as SEHNR and CDR2 as FQNEAQ (reference sequence). V shed 4 bases and J 2 bases; nucleotides not matched to a gene: 5. The CDR3 loop spans 16 amino acids. CDR3 region: CASSSGLAGWQETQYF. Here the CDR3 DNA reads TGTGCCAGCAGCTCCGGACTAGCGGGATGGCAAGAGACCCAGTACTTC.

V and J are TRBV2 and TRBJ1-3; D remains ambiguous. V gave up 9 bases and J gave up 0 bases, with 6 bases separating them. The germline gives CDR1 SNHLY, CDR2 FYNNEI. The CDR3 sequence is 12 residues long. In DNA form, the CDR3 reads TGTGCCAGGAGCCACTCTGGAAACACCATATATTTT. Translated: CARSHSGNTIYF.

The chain uses TRBV6-1 and TRBJ1-2; D is ambiguous. This CDR3 has 14 residues. The V and J ends lost 7 bases and 10 bases respectively, with 22 bases between them. Per the germline V gene, CDR1 is MNHNS and CDR2 is SASEGT. The CDR3 DNA reads as TGTGCCAGCAAGGGCGACCTCGACGAGGAGGACTACACCTTC. Its translation: CASKGDLDEEDYTF.

The chain has TRBV6-5 and TRBJ1-2; no reliable D call. The CDR3 is 14 residues long. Germline CDR1 reads MNHEY; CDR2 reads SVGAGI. V was trimmed by 3 bases and J by 6 bases, leaving 14 bases between them. The CDR3 DNA reads TGTGCCAGCAGTTATTCGGACGTCGGGGATGGCTACACCTTC. It translates to CASSYSDVGDGYTF.

The rearrangement uses TRBV7-9 and TRBJ1-1, with D perhaps matching TRBD1 (5 bases). CDR1 is SEHNR and CDR2 is FQNEAQ in the germline V gene (reference sequence). Trimming left V 2 bases short and J 7 bases short, with 14 bases between. There are 14 residues in the CDR3. CDR3 region: CASSLLGGSLEAFF. The CDR3 region has the DNA TGTGCCAGCAGCTTACTCGGGGGTTCCCTTGAAGCTTTCTTT.

The chain joins TRBV27 to TRBJ1-1; D possibly corresponds to TRBD1 (5 bases). Germline lookup yields CDR1 MNHEY and CDR2 SMNVEV (reference sequence). V lost 2 bases to trimming and J lost 3 bases, with 13 bases between them. This CDR3 contains 15 residues. The CDR3: CASSLHRQGYTEAFF. The CDR3, as DNA: TGTGCCAGCAGTTTACACAGGCAGGGTTACACTGAAGCTTTCTTT.

This clonotype has only a few counts. V usage is TRBV7-2 and J usage is TRBJ1-5, with TRBD1 matching 7 bases. In germline, CDR1 is SGHTA, CDR2 FQGNSA. This CDR3 is 13 amino acids long. Trimming removed 5 bases from V and 5 bases from J; junction bases left unmatched: 3. CDR3 coding DNA: TGTGCCAGCAGCCGGGACAGTGATCAGCCCCAGCATTTT. Translation gives CASSRDSDQPQHF.

The chain's CDR3 is CASSSFGPSEAFF. CDR3 nucleotide sequence: TGTGCCAGCAGTTCTTTTGGCCCCTCTGAAGCTTTCTTT. This chain connects TRBV12-3 or TRBV12-4 to TRBJ1-1; D not certain. This CDR3 region has 13 residues. The ends were cut back, 4 bases at V and 6 bases at J, with 12 bases in the middle.

This rearrangement joins TRBV7-2 to TRBJ2-7, with 10 bases that match TRBD2. The CDR3 is 13 residues long. The germline V gene encodes CDR1 SGHTA and CDR2 FQGNSA. The J segment lost 13 bases and the V segment lost 4 bases, leaving 10 bases of the junction unmatched. The CDR3 DNA sequence: TGTGCCAGCAGCTCCGAAACTAGCGGGAAGGTATACTTC. Protein product: CASSSETSGKVYF.

V usage is TRBV20-1 and J usage is TRBJ2-7; 15 bases match TRBD2. The germline gives CDR1 DFQATT, CDR2 SNEGSKA (reference sequence). The CDR3 loop spans 17 amino acids. The trim removed 6 bases at V and 0 bases at J, leaving 9 bases unmatched. The CDR3 DNA reads TGCAGTGCCACGGGACTAGCGGGAGGACCCAGCTCCTACGAGCAGTACTTC. Translated, it gives CSATGLAGGPSSYEQYF.

The chain couples TRBV20-1 to TRBJ2-7; 11 nucleotides agree with TRBD2. CDR1 DFQATT and CDR2 SNEGSKA come from the germline V gene (reference sequence). V trimming: 3 bases; J trimming: 7 bases; junction bases outside the gene matches: 11. CDR3 length: 15 residues. The CDR3 sequence: CSARGSGRALGEQYF. CDR3 bases: TGCAGTGCTAGGGGTAGCGGGAGGGCCTTGGGGGAGCAGTACTTC.

The chain has TRBV19 and TRBJ1-5, with TRBD1 identical over 10 bases. Trimming at V came to 5 bases and at J to 1 base, leaving 5 bases not matched to a gene. Germline V lookup: CDR1 LNHDA, CDR2 SQIVND (reference sequence). The CDR3 is 16 amino acids. In DNA form, the CDR3 reads TGTGCCAGTAGTGCGGGACAGGGGAGAAGCAATCAGCCCCAGCATTTT. The encoded protein is CASSAGQGRSNQPQHF.

This clonotype has more than one count but fewer than ten. This chain uses TRBV20-1 with TRBJ1-6; 7 bases fit TRBD1. Germline V lookup: CDR1 DFQATT, CDR2 SNEGSKA (reference sequence). The V segment lost 3 bases and the J segment 8 bases; nucleotides outside the gene matches: 7. The CDR3 runs 14 residues. The CDR3, as DNA: TGCAGTGCTAGGAGACAGGGTGAATATTCACCCCTCCACTTT. Protein product: CSARRQGEYSPLHF.

This clonotype was found once. The chain employs TRBV12-3 or TRBV12-4 and TRBJ1-1; possibly TRBD1 for D (6 bases). This CDR3 region has 14 residues. Trimming stripped 6 bases from V and 0 bases from J, with 11 bases between. The CDR3 sequence is CASRPDRLNTEAFF. The CDR3 region has the DNA TGTGCCAGCAGGCCAGACAGGCTGAACACTGAAGCTTTCTTT.